One sample yielded the 5 T cell receptor beta chains listed below, sequenced in a study of post-analysis software for immune sequencing data. Findings of the study overall: In patients, about five TRBV segments were more frequent than in controls, with TRBV5-6, TRBV5-1 and TRBV20-1 among them.

Carried by the TCR beta cDNA libraries were unique molecular identifiers. TCRdb itself ran the PCR reads through MiXCR, one entry per CDR3 protein. The table has under 200,000 distinct CDR3 sequences, over 25% seen once. These receptors' antigens are unknown. What was sequenced was blood. The receptor source for this set is a girl younger than 18 with multiple sclerosis.

The V and J genes are TRBV7-9 and TRBJ1-1; 9 nucleotides line up with TRBD1. V trimming: 5 bases; J trimming: 6 bases; junction bases outside the gene matches: 7. CDR3 size: 14 residues. The germline gives CDR1 SEHNR, CDR2 FQNEAQ (reference sequence). The CDR3 DNA follows: TGTGCCAGCAGCCCAGGACAGGGGTCCGCTGAAGCTTTCTTT. Translation: CASSPGQGSAEAFF.

V usage is TRBV10-2 and J usage is TRBJ2-7, with D unresolved. Trimming shortened V by 2 bases and J by 7 bases, and 18 bases separated the two germline ends. This CDR3 is 15 amino acids long. Germline CDR1 reads WSHSY; CDR2 reads SAAADI. CDR3 sequence reads: CASSEARAWSNEQYF. CDR3 nucleotide sequence: TGCGCCAGCAGTGAGGCAAGGGCCTGGAGCAATGAGCAGTACTTC.

The chain joins TRBV20-1 to TRBJ2-1; maybe TRBD2 (6 bases). V was clipped by 3 bases and J by 7 bases, with 16 bases between them. CDR3 length equals 14 residues. CDR1 is DFQATT and CDR2 is SNEGSKA in the germline V gene (reference sequence). The CDR3 region has the DNA TGCAGTGCTAGGGGGGGTCTAGGAGTAAATGAGCAGTTCTTC. This sequence encodes CSARGGLGVNEQFF.

The chain recombines TRBV5-1 with TRBJ2-1, with TRBD2 identical over 13 bases. The CDR3 is 15 residues long. Looked up from germline, CDR1 is SGHRS and CDR2 is YFSETQ. Losses at the gene ends were 4 bases for V and 6 bases for J; bases not matched to a gene: 4. CDR3 residues: CASSIGTSGANEQFF. The CDR3 region has the DNA TGCGCCAGCAGCATAGGGACTAGCGGGGCCAATGAGCAGTTCTTC.

In its sample, this clonotype was seen a few times. The junction does not match germline at one end; this may be a read error. The chain carries TRBV4-1 and TRBJ1-6; possible D gene TRBD1, 6 bases. Per the germline V gene, CDR1 is MGHRA and CDR2 is YSYEKL. The CDR3 covers 17 residues. The CDR3 spells CASSQPQGRFRDSPLHF. CDR3 DNA: TGCGCCAGCAGCCAACCACAGGGAAGGTTCAGAGATTCGCCCCTCCACTTT.